This T cell receptor (beta chain) emerged from a study of T-cell reconstitution after alpha-beta-depleted transplantation in children. This clonotype was seen a single time. With 1 base removed from V and 15 bases from J, the gap between germline ends came to 13 bases. This CDR3 has 12 residues. Unique molecular identifiers were incorporated when the TCRbeta library was constructed. TCRdb recomputed calls from the PCR reads with MiXCR, one row per CDR3 protein. The profile shows around 340,000 distinct CDR3 sequences, about 14% of them singletons. This TCR was recovered from a human donor who donated a stem cell graft to a child with Fanconi anemia. The chain is built from TRBV12-3 or TRBV12-4 and TRBJ2-1; D is possibly TRBD2 (5 bases). The sample in question was PBMCs, obtained from the stem cell graft. The CDR3 DNA sequence: TGTGCCAGCAGTTTAGGGCGCCGAGGGAGGTTCTTC. This gives the protein CASSLGRRGRFF.